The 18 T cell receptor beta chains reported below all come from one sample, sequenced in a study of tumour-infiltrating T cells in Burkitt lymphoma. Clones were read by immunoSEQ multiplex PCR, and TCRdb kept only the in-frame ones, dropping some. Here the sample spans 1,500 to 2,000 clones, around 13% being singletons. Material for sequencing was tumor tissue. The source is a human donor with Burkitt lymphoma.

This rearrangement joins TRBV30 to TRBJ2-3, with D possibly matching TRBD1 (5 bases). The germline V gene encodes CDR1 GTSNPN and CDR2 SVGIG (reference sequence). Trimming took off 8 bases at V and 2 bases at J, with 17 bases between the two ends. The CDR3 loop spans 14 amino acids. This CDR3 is CARSDTQVTDTQYF. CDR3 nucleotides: TGTGCCCGGTCAGACACACAGGTCACAGATACGCAGTATTTT.

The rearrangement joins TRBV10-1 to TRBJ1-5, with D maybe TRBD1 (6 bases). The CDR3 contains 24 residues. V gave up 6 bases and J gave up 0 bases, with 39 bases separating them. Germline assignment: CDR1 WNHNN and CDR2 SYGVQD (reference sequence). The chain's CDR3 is CASRTKDPGHRVGLILYSNQPQHF. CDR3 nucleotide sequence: TGCGCCAGCAGGACAAAAGACCCGGGACACAGGGTTGGACTAATCCTATATAGCAATCAGCCCCAGCATTTT.

The CDR3 region has the DNA TGTGCCAGCAGCCCGGCGGGGGGGGGCGAGCAGTACTTC. Amino acid sequence: CASSPAGGGEQYF. The chain carries TRBV21-1 and TRBJ2-7; the D call in the table, TRBD2, was not verified against the DNA. TRBV21-1 is noted as a pseudogene. The CDR3 contains 13 residues.

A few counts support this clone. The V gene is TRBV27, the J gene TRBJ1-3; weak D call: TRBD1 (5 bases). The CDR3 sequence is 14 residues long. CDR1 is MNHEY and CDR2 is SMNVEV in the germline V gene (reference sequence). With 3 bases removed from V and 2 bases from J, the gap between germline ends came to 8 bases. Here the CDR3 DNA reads TGTGCCAGCAGTTTTCAAGGGGCTGGAAACACCATATATTTT. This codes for CASSFQGAGNTIYF.

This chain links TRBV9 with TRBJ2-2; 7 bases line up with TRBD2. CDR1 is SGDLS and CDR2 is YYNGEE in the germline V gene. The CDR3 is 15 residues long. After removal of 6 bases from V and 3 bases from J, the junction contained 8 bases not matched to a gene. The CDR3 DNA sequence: TGTGCCAGCACCCCGGGGGGTTTCGACACCGGGGAGCTGTTTTTT. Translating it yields CASTPGGFDTGELFF. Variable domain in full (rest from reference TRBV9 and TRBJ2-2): DSGVTQTPKHLITATGQRVTLRCSPRSGDLSVYWYQQSLDQGLQFLIQYYNGEERAKGNILERFSAQQFPDLHSELNLSSLELGDSALYFCASTPGGFDTGELFFGEGSRLTVL.

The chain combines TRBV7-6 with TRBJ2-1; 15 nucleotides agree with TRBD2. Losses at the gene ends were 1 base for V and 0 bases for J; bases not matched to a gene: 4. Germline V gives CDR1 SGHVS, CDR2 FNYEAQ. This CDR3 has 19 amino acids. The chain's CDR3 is CASSLVGLAGGRSYNEQFF. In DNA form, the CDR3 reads TGTGCCAGCAGCTTAGTGGGACTAGCGGGGGGCCGCTCCTACAATGAGCAGTTCTTC.

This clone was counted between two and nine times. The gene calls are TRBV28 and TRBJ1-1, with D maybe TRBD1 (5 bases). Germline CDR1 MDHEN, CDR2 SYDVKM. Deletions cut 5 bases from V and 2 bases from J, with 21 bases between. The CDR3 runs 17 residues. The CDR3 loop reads CASSSWVQVVLNTEAFF. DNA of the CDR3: TGTGCCAGCAGTAGCTGGGTACAGGTGGTTCTAAACACTGAAGCTTTCTTT.

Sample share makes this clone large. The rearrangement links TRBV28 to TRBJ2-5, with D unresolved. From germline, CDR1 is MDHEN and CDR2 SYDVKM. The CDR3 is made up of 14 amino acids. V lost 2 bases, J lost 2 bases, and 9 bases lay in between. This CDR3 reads CASSLEGRQETQYF. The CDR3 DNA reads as TGTGCCAGCAGTTTAGAAGGAAGGCAAGAGACCCAGTACTTC.

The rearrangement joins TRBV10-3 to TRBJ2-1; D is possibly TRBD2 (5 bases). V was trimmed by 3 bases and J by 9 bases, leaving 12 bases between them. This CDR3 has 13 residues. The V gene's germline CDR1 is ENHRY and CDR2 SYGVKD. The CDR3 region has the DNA TGTGCCATCAGTGAACTCACGGGAAGTGAGCAGTTCTTC. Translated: CAISELTGSEQFF.

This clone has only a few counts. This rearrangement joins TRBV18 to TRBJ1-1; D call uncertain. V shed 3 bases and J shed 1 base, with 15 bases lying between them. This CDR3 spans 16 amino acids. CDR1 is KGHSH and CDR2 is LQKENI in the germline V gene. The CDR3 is CASSPESWGGNTEAFF. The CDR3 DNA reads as TGTGCCAGCTCACCGGAGAGTTGGGGAGGGAACACTGAAGCTTTCTTT.

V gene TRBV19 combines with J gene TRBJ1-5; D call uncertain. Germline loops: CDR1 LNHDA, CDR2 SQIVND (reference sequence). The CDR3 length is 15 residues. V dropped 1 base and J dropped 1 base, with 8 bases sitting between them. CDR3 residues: CASSIVAGSNQPQHF. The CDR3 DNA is TGTGCCAGTAGTATAGTCGCAGGCAGCAATCAGCCCCAGCATTTT.

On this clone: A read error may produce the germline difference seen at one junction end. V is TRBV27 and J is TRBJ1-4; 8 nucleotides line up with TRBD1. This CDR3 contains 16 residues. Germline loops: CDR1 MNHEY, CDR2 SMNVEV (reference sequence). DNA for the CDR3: TGTACCAGCAGTTTTGGCAGGGGGCTATTCCATGAAAAACTGTTTTTT. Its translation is CTSSFGRGLFHEKLFF.

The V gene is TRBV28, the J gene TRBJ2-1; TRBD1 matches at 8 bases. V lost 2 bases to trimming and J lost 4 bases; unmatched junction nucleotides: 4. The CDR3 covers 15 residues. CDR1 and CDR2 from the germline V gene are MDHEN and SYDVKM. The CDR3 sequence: CASSLGQGAYNEQFF. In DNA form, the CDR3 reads TGTGCCAGCAGTTTAGGGCAGGGGGCTTACAATGAGCAGTTCTTC.

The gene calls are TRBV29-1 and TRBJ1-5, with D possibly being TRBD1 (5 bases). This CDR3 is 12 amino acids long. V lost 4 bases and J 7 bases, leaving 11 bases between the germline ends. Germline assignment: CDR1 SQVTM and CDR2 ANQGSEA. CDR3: CSVGAGRQPQHF. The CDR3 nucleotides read TGCAGCGTTGGGGCAGGGAGGCAGCCCCAGCATTTT. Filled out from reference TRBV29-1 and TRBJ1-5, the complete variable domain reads SAVISQKPSRDICQRGTSLTIQCQVDSQVTMMFWYRQQPGQSLTLIATANQGSEATYESGFVIDKFPISRPNLTFSTLTVSNMSPEDSSIYLCSVGAGRQPQHFGDGTRLSIL.

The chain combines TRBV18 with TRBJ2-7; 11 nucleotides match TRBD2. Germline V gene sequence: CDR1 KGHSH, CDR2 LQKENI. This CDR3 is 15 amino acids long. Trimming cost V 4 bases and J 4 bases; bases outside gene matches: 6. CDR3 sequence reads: CASSLWTSGSYEQYF. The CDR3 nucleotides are TGTGCCAGCTCACTTTGGACTAGCGGGTCTTACGAGCAGTACTTC.

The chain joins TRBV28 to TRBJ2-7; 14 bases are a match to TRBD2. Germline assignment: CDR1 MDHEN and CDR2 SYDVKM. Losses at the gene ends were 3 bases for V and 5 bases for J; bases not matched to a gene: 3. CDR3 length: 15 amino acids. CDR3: CASSLGLAGVHEQYF. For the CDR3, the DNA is TGTGCCAGCAGTTTGGGACTAGCGGGAGTCCACGAGCAGTACTTC. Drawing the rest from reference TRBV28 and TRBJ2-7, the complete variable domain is DVKVTQSSRYLVKRTGEKVFLECVQDMDHENMFWYRQDPGLGLRLIYFSYDVKMKEKGDIPEGYSVSREKKERFSLILESASTNQTSMYLCASSLGLAGVHEQYFGPGTRLTVT.

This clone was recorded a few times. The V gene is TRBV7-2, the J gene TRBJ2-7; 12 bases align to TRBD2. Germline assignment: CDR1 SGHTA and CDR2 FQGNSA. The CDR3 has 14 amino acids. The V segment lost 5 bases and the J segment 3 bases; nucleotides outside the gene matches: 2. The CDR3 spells CASSATSGSYEQYF. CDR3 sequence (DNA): TGTGCCAGCAGCGCGACTAGCGGGAGCTACGAGCAGTACTTC.

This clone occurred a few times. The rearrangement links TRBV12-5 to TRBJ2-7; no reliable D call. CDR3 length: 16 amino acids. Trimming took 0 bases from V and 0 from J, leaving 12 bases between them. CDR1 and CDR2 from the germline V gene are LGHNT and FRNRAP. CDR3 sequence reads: CASGLVLQRSSYEQYF. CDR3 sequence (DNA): TGTGCTAGTGGTTTGGTACTACAGAGAAGCTCCTACGAGCAGTACTTC.